The source of this TCR beta chain is a study of blood T cell repertoires in COVID-19. Study at large: Both acute and convalescent COVID-19 samples were obtained from the United States, Italy and Spain. PBMCs, B-cell-depleted T cells, or T cells were the source of the cDNA or gDNA that made up the material.

CDR1 is LGHDT and CDR2 is YNNKEL in the germline V gene (reference sequence). V gave up 3 bases and J gave up 0 bases; unmatched junction bases: 8. The CDR3 runs to 17 residues. Per the study methods: By means of reference gene primer amplification, nucleated cell counts were estimated. Assay used: immunoSEQ multiplex PCR; TCRdb lists only in-frame clones, some missing. The D gene and trimming were derived from the DNA, and the V and J assignments and clone size from that table. The sample lists about 140,000 clones; 80% to 85% were seen once. This sequence joins TRBV3-1 (or the pseudogene TRBV3-2) and TRBJ2-1, with TRBD2 matching over 7 bases. The sequence came from a woman aged 60-75 years with acute or convalescent COVID-19. Sample: peripheral blood. CDR3 amino acids: CASSHPSGSSSYNEQFF. The CDR3 DNA reads TGTGCCAGCAGCCACCCTAGCGGCTCGAGCTCCTACAATGAGCAGTTCTTC.